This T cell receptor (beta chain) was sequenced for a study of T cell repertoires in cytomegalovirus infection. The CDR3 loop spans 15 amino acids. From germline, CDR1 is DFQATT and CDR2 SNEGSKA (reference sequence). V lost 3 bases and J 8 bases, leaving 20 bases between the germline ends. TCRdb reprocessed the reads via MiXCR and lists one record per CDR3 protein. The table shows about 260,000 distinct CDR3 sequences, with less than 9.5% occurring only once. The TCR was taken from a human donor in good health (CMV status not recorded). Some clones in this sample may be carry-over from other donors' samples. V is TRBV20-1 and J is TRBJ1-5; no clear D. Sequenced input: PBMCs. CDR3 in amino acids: CSARLTRASGEPQHF. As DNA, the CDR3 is TGCAGTGCTAGGCTTACCCGGGCCTCTGGGGAGCCCCAGCATTTT.